The T cell receptor (beta chain) under discussion was sequenced for a study of cytomegalovirus exposure and HLA in healthy donors. V shed 4 bases and J 0 bases; nucleotides not matched to a gene: 6. This CDR3 contains 17 residues. Germline V gives CDR1 SGHDN, CDR2 FVKESK. Participants comprised healthy donors of bone marrow. The PCR made use of 60 Vbeta and 13 Jbeta primers. Data came from immunoSEQ multiplex PCR; TCRdb stores just in-frame clones and leaves some out. The top ten clones hold approximately 3.1% of a sample with about 130,000 clones, roughly 88% of them seen once. This chain connects TRBV14 to TRBJ1-4, with TRBD1 identical over 9 bases. The specimen sequenced was PBMCs. This receptor was obtained from a woman aged 18-35 years in good health and CMV-seropositive. The CDR3 is CASSRDRVLPTNEKLFF. The CDR3 DNA reads as TGTGCCAGCAGCCGGGACAGGGTACTACCAACTAATGAAAAACTGTTTTTT.